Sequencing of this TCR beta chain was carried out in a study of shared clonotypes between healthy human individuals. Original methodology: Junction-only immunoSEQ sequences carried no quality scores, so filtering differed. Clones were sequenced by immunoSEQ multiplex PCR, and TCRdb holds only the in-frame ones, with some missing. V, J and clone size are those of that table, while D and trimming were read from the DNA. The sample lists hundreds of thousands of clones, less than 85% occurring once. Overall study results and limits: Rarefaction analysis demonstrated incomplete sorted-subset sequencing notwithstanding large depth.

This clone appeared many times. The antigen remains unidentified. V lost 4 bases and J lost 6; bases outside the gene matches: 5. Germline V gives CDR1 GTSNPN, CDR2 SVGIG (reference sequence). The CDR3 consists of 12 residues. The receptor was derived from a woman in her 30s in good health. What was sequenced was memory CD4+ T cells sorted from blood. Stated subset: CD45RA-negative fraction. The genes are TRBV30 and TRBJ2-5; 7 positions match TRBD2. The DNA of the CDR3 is TGTGCCTGGAACGGGAGGTCGAAGACCCAGTACTTC. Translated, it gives CAWNGRSKTQYF.